This TCR beta chain comes out of a study of T-cell reconstitution after alpha-beta-depleted transplantation in children (dated by TCRdb to 2016 to 2018). General notes on the study: T-cell immune reconstitution after TCRalphabeta/CD19-depleted allogeneic hematopoietic cell transplantation in children was quantitatively tracked in the study by means of TCR repertoire profiling. General findings and caveats noted by the study authors: The frequencies of hyperexpanded clones fell over the following months, and after one year, T-cell counts and TCRbeta diversity were mostly attributed to newly produced T cells. The apparently early recovery of alphabetaT-cell counts about two months after transplant reportedly depended on only several hundred rapidly expanded clones that came from non-depleted graft cells. The high TCRbeta diversity at day 60 in some patients was ascribed to recipient T cells and intrathymic progenitors that had survived conditioning.

The CDR3 sequence holds 14 residues, the cysteine and phenylalanine included. The CDR3 DNA has 42 bases and is translated from base 1. Trimming costs V 2 bases and J 4 bases, and their ends lie 11 bases apart. The germline V gene supplies CDR1 SGHTA and CDR2 FQGTGA. To prepare the library, PCR was applied. Reads for this sample came from an Illumina HiSeq 2500. To normalize quantification of the TCRbeta repertoire, the TCR libraries were built with molecular barcoding that relied on unique molecular identifiers. The public reads were quality trimmed at Q25 with fastp and then assembled into clones with MiXCR by TCRdb, keeping productive beta chains. CDR3 protein duplicates are merged, each entry listing the most common genes and DNA. For this sample the table gives hundreds of thousands of distinct CDR3 sequences, of which about 23% were detected only once. The ten largest account for 13% to 15% of the sample.

This clonotype has ten or more counts. Its antigen remains undetermined. The input lacks base qualities; no much larger clone sits a single base away. The treatment or condition label on this specimen signifies: allogeneic hematopoietic cell transplantation with graft depleted of TCRalphabeta T cells and CD19 B cells. Transplant recipients were children who received TCRalphabeta/CD19-depleted allogeneic hematopoietic cell grafts. The sequencing here drew on PBMCs, mostly from graft donor cells, taken 360 days after TCRalphabeta/CD19-depleted stem cell transplant. The chain employs TRBV7-3 and TRBJ2-5; tentative D gene TRBD2, with 6 bases matching. The sequence was obtained from a boy in the first two years of life who had a stem cell transplant for acute myeloid leukemia, so the T cells may come from the graft donor. The nucleotide sequence reads TGTGCCAGCAGCTTATACCGGAGGGGAGAGACCCAGTACTTC. Translation gives CASSLYRRGETQYF. The full variable domain, completed from the reference TRBV7-3 and TRBJ2-5 proteins outside the CDR3, reads GAGVSQTPSNKVTEKGKYVELRCDPISGHTALYWYRQSLGQGPEFLIYFQGTGAADDSGLPNDRFFAVRPEGSVSTLKIQRTERGDSAVYLCASSLYRRGETQYFGPGTRLLVL.